The following is a T cell receptor beta chain sequence with its context. TCRdb re-called the 5' RACE reads through MiXCR, storing one row per CDR3 protein. The sample consists of just under 65,000 distinct CDR3 sequences, less than 25% of them appearing once. This CDR3 has 11 amino acids. The ends were cut back, 1 base at V and 8 bases at J, with 5 bases in the middle. Germline V gene lookup returns CDR1 LGHNA and CDR2 YNFKEQ. This sequence was found in a female donor with breast cancer. Sequences were obtained from memory CD4+ T cells sorted from a lymph node. As for subset: memory CD4+ T cells, CD4+CD45RO+CD25-. The V gene is TRBV4-2, the J gene TRBJ1-1, with D unclear. The DNA for the CDR3 is TGTGCCAGCAGCCAAGCGGACGAAGCTTTCTTT. Its translation: CASSQADEAFF.